These T cell receptor beta chains were read from a single sample in a study of cytomegalovirus exposure and HLA in healthy donors. Assay used: immunoSEQ multiplex PCR; TCRdb lists only in-frame clones, some missing. The repertoire holds around 90,000 clones, with around three fifths as singletons. Specimen: PBMCs. The receptor source for this set is a woman aged 45-60 years in good health and CMV-seropositive. Both conserved end residues are part of each CDR3. D genes are given only for firm matches. The size entry is marked missing in some rows and otherwise reads once, few, many or a size class.

V: TRBV5-6
size: .
D: .
J: TRBJ1-1
DNA: TGTGCCAGCAGCTTAGAGGCCAGGGCCACTGAAGCTTTCTTT
CDR3: CASSLEARATEAFF

V: TRBV9
size: .
D: .
J: TRBJ2-7
DNA: TGTGCCAGCAGCCCCGGGGGTAGCTCCTACGAGCAGTACTTC
CDR3: CASSPGGSSYEQYF

V: TRBV5-5
size: .
D: TRBD1
J: TRBJ1-2
DNA: TGTGCCAGCAGCCCTGACAGGGTTGGCTACACCTTC
CDR3: CASSPDRVGYTF

V: TRBV27
size: .
D: .
J: TRBJ2-7
DNA: TGTGCCAGTGGACGGGACTACGAGCAGTACTTC
CDR3: CASGRDYEQYF

V: TRBV28
size: .
D: .
J: TRBJ1-1
DNA: TGTGCCAGCCGGGGCACTGAAGCTTTCTTT
CDR3: CASRGTEAFF

V: TRBV5-1
size: .
D: TRBD2
J: TRBJ2-5
DNA: TGCGCCAGCAGCTTGGCCGACTCGCCAGCGGGGGGGCCAGGTTGGGAGACCCAGTACTTC
CDR3: CASSLADSPAGGPGWETQYF

V: TRBV27
size: .
D: .
J: TRBJ2-1
DNA: TGTGCCAGCAGTTTATCGGGGCCCCAATGGCAGTTCTTC
CDR3: CASSLSGPQWQFF

V: TRBV5-6
size: .
D: .
J: TRBJ2-3
DNA: TGTGCCAGCAGCTTGGGAATTCCCCTAGGGGGGGGCGAGGCAGATACGCAGTATTTT
CDR3: CASSLGIPLGGGEADTQYF

V: TRBV7-8
size: .
D: .
J: TRBJ2-7
DNA: TGTGCCAGCAGCCCCCAAGCCCACGGAGCCTACGAGCAGTACTTC
CDR3: CASSPQAHGAYEQYF

V: TRBV28
size: once
D: TRBD1
J: TRBJ1-1
DNA: TGTGCCAGTCAGACAGGGGGGAACACTGAAGCTTTCTTT
CDR3: CASQTGGNTEAFF

V: TRBV5-1
size: few
D: .
J: TRBJ1-3
DNA: TGTGCCAGCAGCTTGGCGGCGGTATCGGGAAACACCATATATTTT
CDR3: CASSLAAVSGNTIYF

V: TRBV5-1
size: .
D: TRBD1
J: TRBJ2-1
DNA: TGCGCCAGCAGCCGCAACGGACAGGGGGCCTACAATGAGCAGTTCTTC
CDR3: CASSRNGQGAYNEQFF

V: TRBV28
size: .
D: .
J: TRBJ2-7
DNA: TGTGCCAGCAGTTTATTCACAAGCGACCCCTACGAGCAGTACTTC
CDR3: CASSLFTSDPYEQYF

V: TRBV25-1
size: .
D: .
J: TRBJ2-5
DNA: TGTGCCAGCACCCAAGGGCGAGGGGAGGATTACAAGACCCAGTACTTC
CDR3: CASTQGRGEDYKTQYF

V: TRBV2
size: .
D: TRBD1
J: TRBJ1-1
DNA: TGTGCCAGCGCTTGGGACAGCAACACTGAAGCTTTCTTT
CDR3: CASAWDSNTEAFF

V: TRBV19
size: .
D: TRBD1
J: TRBJ2-3
DNA: TGTGCCAGTAAAGACAGGGGCGGTTCGACAGATACGCAGTATTTT
CDR3: CASKDRGGSTDTQYF

V: TRBV6-5
size: .
D: .
J: TRBJ1-1
DNA: TGTGCCAGCAGTTACTTACGGACAGTCAACACTGAAGCTTTCTTT
CDR3: CASSYLRTVNTEAFF

V: TRBV9
size: .
D: TRBD1
J: TRBJ1-3
DNA: TGTGCCAGCAGCGTAGGATCAGGGGGAAGAAACACCATATATTTT
CDR3: CASSVGSGGRNTIYF

V: TRBV29-1
size: .
D: TRBD2
J: TRBJ2-5
DNA: TGCACTGGGGGCAGCGGGGGGGCAGGGGAGACCCAGTACTTC
CDR3: CTGGSGGAGETQYF

V: TRBV5-6
size: .
D: .
J: TRBJ1-1
DNA: TGTGCCAGCAGCTCATCAAGGCTACAGGGTTACACTGAAGCTTTCTTT
CDR3: CASSSSRLQGYTEAFF

V: TRBV5-1
size: .
D: TRBD1
J: TRBJ2-7
DNA: TGCGCCAGCAGCTTGGGTGACAGGGCGGACGAGCAGTACTTC
CDR3: CASSLGDRADEQYF

V: TRBV2
size: .
D: .
J: TRBJ1-5
DNA: TGTGCCAGCAGTGAAGCGACAGTTTCCCAGCCCCAGCATTTT
CDR3: CASSEATVSQPQHF

V: TRBV7-9
size: few
D: .
J: TRBJ1-1
DNA: TGTGCCAGCAGCCGTGCAGAGGTTTCATCTGAAGCTTTCTTT
CDR3: CASSRAEVSSEAFF

V: TRBV6-5
size: few
D: .
J: TRBJ2-7
DNA: TGTGCCAGCAGTTACTCCTCAGGGTCCTACGAGCAGTACTTC
CDR3: CASSYSSGSYEQYF

V: TRBV14
size: .
D: TRBD2
J: TRBJ2-2
DNA: TGTGCCAGCAGCCACCTAACGGCGGGGGGGCCTAAGGAGCTGTTTTTT
CDR3: CASSHLTAGGPKELFF

V: TRBV6-1
size: .
D: TRBD1
J: TRBJ1-2
DNA: TGTGCCAGCAGTGCTACCGGGGGGACAGGGGACTATGGCTACACCTTC
CDR3: CASSATGGTGDYGYTF

V: TRBV28
size: .
D: TRBD1
J: TRBJ1-5
DNA: TGTGCCAGCAGTTCAACCTACGACCCGGACAGGGGGAGCCGTAATCAGCCCCAGCATTTT
CDR3: CASSSTYDPDRGSRNQPQHF

V: TRBV2
size: few
D: .
J: TRBJ1-5
DNA: TGTGCCAGCAGTGATGAGGTTAGCAATCAGCCCCAGCATTTT
CDR3: CASSDEVSNQPQHF

V: TRBV6-6
size: .
D: .
J: TRBJ1-3
DNA: TGTGCCAGCCAAGAGGCTGAATCCGGAAACACCATATATTTT
CDR3: CASQEAESGNTIYF

V: TRBV19
size: .
D: TRBD1
J: TRBJ1-4
DNA: TGTGCCAGTAGTCTTGGGACAGCCGCAACTAATGAAAAACTGTTTTTT
CDR3: CASSLGTAATNEKLFF

V: TRBV12-2
size: few
D: .
J: TRBJ1-6
DNA: TGTGCAAGTCGCTTATCGGGGGGGGACAGGGACCTTAGGGCCCTCCACTTT
CDR3: CASRLSGGDRDLRALHF

V: TRBV2
size: .
D: TRBD1
J: TRBJ1-6
DNA: TGTGCCAGCAGTGACCGAGGGGGACAGGGTCTTGGTTCACCCCTCCACTTT
CDR3: CASSDRGGQGLGSPLHF

V: TRBV5-4
size: few
D: TRBD2
J: TRBJ2-5
DNA: TGTGCCAGCAGCCTACCGGGGGGCCAAGAGACCCAGTACTTC
CDR3: CASSLPGGQETQYF

V: TRBV28
size: .
D: TRBD1
J: TRBJ2-7
DNA: TGTGCCAGCAGTTATACAGGGGTGATCTACGAGCAGTACTTC
CDR3: CASSYTGVIYEQYF

V: TRBV4-2
size: .
D: TRBD1
J: TRBJ1-1
DNA: TGTGCCAGCAGGGGACAGTGGAACACTGAAGCTTTCTTT
CDR3: CASRGQWNTEAFF

V: TRBV2
size: .
D: TRBD1
J: TRBJ1-5
DNA: TGTGCCAGCCGAGGGACAGGGGACCAGCCCCAGCATTTT
CDR3: CASRGTGDQPQHF

V: TRBV5-1
size: .
D: TRBD2
J: TRBJ2-3
DNA: TGCGCCAGCAGGTCTAGCGGGGGTCTCACAGATACGCAGTATTTT
CDR3: CASRSSGGLTDTQYF

V: TRBV28
size: .
D: TRBD2
J: TRBJ2-3
DNA: TGTGCCAGCAGGCTTACTAGCGGGGGGGTAACAGATACGCAGTATTTT
CDR3: CASRLTSGGVTDTQYF

V: TRBV6-5
size: few
D: TRBD2
J: TRBJ2-7
DNA: TGTGCCAGCAGTCCTCGACTAGCAAGCTCCTACGAGCAGTACTTC
CDR3: CASSPRLASSYEQYF

V: TRBV2
size: .
D: .
J: TRBJ2-7
DNA: TGTGCCAGCAGTCCGGGACAATCGCGGGAGCAGTACTTC
CDR3: CASSPGQSREQYF

V: TRBV7-2
size: .
D: .
J: TRBJ1-2
DNA: TGTGCCAGCAGCTTGGCGGGTCGGGCTAACTATGGCTACACCTTC
CDR3: CASSLAGRANYGYTF

V: TRBV19
size: .
D: TRBD1
J: TRBJ1-1
DNA: TGTGCCAGTAGACCCGGGACAGCCACTGAAGCTTTCTTT
CDR3: CASRPGTATEAFF

V: TRBV30
size: .
D: .
J: TRBJ2-2
DNA: TGTGCCTGGGCGGGATATTTGGCCGGGGAGCTGTTTTTT
CDR3: CAWAGYLAGELFF